The 17 T cell receptor beta chains presented below share a single source sample, sequenced in a study of CD4+ T cells in melanoma. TCRdb's table, derived via immunoSEQ multiplex PCR, lists solely in-frame clones and lacks some. The sample has 10,000 or so clones; roughly 63% are singletons. Sequenced: cells from a culture (not recorded whether cultured in vitro). The receptors stem from a human donor with melanoma.

The V and J genes are TRBV6-5 and TRBJ1-5, with 7 positions matching TRBD1. Germline CDR1 and CDR2: MNHEY and SVGAGI. J was trimmed by 6 bases and V by 5 bases; bases with no gene match: 7. This CDR3 has 14 amino acids. The CDR3 loop reads CASSRQGRRQPQHF. The CDR3 coding sequence is TGTGCCAGCAGTAGACAGGGTCGGCGTCAGCCCCAGCATTTT.

The chain combines TRBV5-1 with TRBJ2-3, with D perhaps matching TRBD1 (5 bases). V was clipped by 4 bases and J by 6 bases, with 15 bases between them. Per germline, CDR1 SGHRS and CDR2 YFSETQ. This CDR3 spans 14 amino acids. Here the CDR3 DNA reads TGCGCCAGCAGCCCGGTGACAGCCGGGGATACGCAGTATTTT. It specifies CASSPVTAGDTQYF.

The chain couples TRBV6-6 to TRBJ2-5; 7 nucleotides agree with TRBD1. Germline CDR1 and CDR2: MNHNY and SVGAGI (reference sequence). This CDR3 has 14 amino acids. After removal of 2 bases from V and 2 bases from J, the junction contained 2 bases not matched to a gene. CDR3 in amino acids: CASSYQGEQETQYF. The CDR3 DNA sequence: TGTGCCAGCAGTTACCAGGGGGAACAAGAGACCCAGTACTTC.

The chain uses TRBV11-2 and TRBJ1-1; no reliable D call. Trimming left V 3 bases short and J 2 bases short, with 13 bases between. Germline loops: CDR1 SGHAT, CDR2 FQNNGV. The CDR3 runs to 15 residues. CDR3 amino acids: CASSFNSRINTEAFF. CDR3 nucleotide sequence: TGTGCCAGCAGCTTCAACTCCCGGATTAACACTGAAGCTTTCTTT.

The chain's CDR3 is CASSESPKNTEAFF. In DNA, the CDR3 is TGTGCCAGCAGTGAATCTCCGAAGAACACTGAAGCTTTCTTT. This rearrangement joins TRBV6-1 to TRBJ1-1, with unresolved D. V was clipped by 2 bases and J by 1 base, with 8 bases between them. CDR1 and CDR2 from the germline V gene are MNHNS and SASEGT. This CDR3 has 14 residues.

The CDR3 protein is CASKNRGGAYNEQFF. Written as DNA, the CDR3 is TGTGCCAGCAAGAACCGCGGGGGGGCCTACAATGAGCAGTTCTTC. V usage is TRBV5-4 and J usage is TRBJ2-1; TRBD2 agrees at 9 bases. This CDR3 has 15 residues. From germline, CDR1 is SGHNT and CDR2 YYREEE (reference sequence). Germline trimming cut 6 bases from V and 2 bases from J; bases unmatched to any gene: 6.

This rearrangement joins TRBV19 to TRBJ1-2; 9 nucleotides agree with TRBD1. The germline V gene has CDR1 LNHDA and CDR2 SQIVND (reference sequence). The length of the CDR3 is 16 residues. The V segment lost 4 bases and the J segment 6 bases; nucleotides outside the gene matches: 12. CDR3 nucleotides: TGTGCCAGTAGTAGTCCCCGGGACAGGGTAGAAGATGGCTACACCTTC. Its protein is CASSSPRDRVEDGYTF.

The V call is TRBV12-1, the J call TRBJ1-4. TRBV12-1 is a recognized pseudogene. The CDR3 consists of 18 residues. CDR3 bases: TGTGCCAGCAGCTTCTCCGGAATCATCCTCATGTCTAATGAAAAACTGTTTTTT. Translating it yields CASSFSGIILMSNEKLFF.

The chain joins TRBV6-6 to TRBJ1-1, with 8 bases fitting TRBD1. Germline CDR1 is MNHNY and CDR2 is SVGAGI (reference sequence). The V segment lost 6 bases and the J segment 0 bases; nucleotides outside the gene matches: 9. The CDR3 has 16 amino acids. CDR3: CASSHHGTGLNTEAFF. CDR3 DNA: TGTGCCAGCAGCCACCATGGGACAGGTCTGAACACTGAAGCTTTCTTT.

The gene calls are TRBV7-3 and TRBJ1-3; a weak D match, TRBD1 (5 bases). Germline values: CDR1 SGHTA, CDR2 FQGTGA. The CDR3 runs to 15 residues. Between the trimmed V and J ends, which lost 0 bases and 2 bases, there was a span of 8 bases. This CDR3 is CASSLTVGAGNTIYF. The CDR3 DNA sequence: TGTGCCAGCAGCTTAACGGTGGGGGCTGGAAACACCATATATTTT. Looking up the rest from reference TRBV7-3 and TRBJ1-3 gives the full variable domain: GAGVSQTPSNKVTEKGKYVELRCDPISGHTALYWYRQSLGQGPEFLIYFQGTGAADDSGLPNDRFFAVRPEGSVSTLKIQRTERGDSAVYLCASSLTVGAGNTIYFGEGSWLTVV.

The gene calls are TRBV5-1 and TRBJ2-3; D is possibly TRBD2 (6 bases). Looked up from germline, CDR1 is SGHRS and CDR2 is YFSETQ. There are 17 residues in the CDR3. With 3 bases removed from V and 8 bases from J, the gap between germline ends came to 25 bases. This CDR3 reads CASSYYSGGASSGTQYF. The CDR3 DNA follows: TGCGCCAGCAGCTACTATTCCGGGGGAGCCAGCTCCGGTACGCAGTATTTT.

The chain combines TRBV7-9 with TRBJ1-3, with D perhaps matching TRBD1 (5 bases). Trimming shortened V by 6 bases and J by 0 bases, and 21 bases separated the two germline ends. Germline CDR1 and CDR2: SEHNR and FQNEAQ (reference sequence). This CDR3 comprises 18 residues. The CDR3 sequence is CASSLGEEGIHSGNTIYF. In DNA, the CDR3 is TGTGCCAGCAGTTTGGGGGAGGAGGGGATACACTCTGGAAACACCATATATTTT.

As DNA, the CDR3 is TGTGCCAGCAGCATTGACAGGGAAGAGACCCAGTACTTC. This translates into CASSIDREETQYF. J is TRBJ2-5 and V is TRBV6-1; 7 positions agree with TRBD1. The CDR3 is 13 amino acids. Germline V gene lookup returns CDR1 MNHNS and CDR2 SASEGT. Germline trimming cut 6 bases from V and 3 bases from J; bases unmatched to any gene: 4.

The chain recombines TRBV25-1 with TRBJ1-2; 8 bases match TRBD1. After removal of 1 base from V and 2 bases from J, the junction contained 12 bases not matched to a gene. Germline values: CDR1 MGHDK, CDR2 SYGVNS. This CDR3 is built from 18 residues. CDR3 in amino acids: CASSELFATGDRNYGYTF. The DNA of the CDR3 is TGTGCCAGCAGTGAATTATTTGCGACAGGGGATCGCAACTATGGCTACACCTTC.

The rearrangement joins TRBV4-2 to TRBJ1-1; no clear D. Germline CDR1 is LGHNA and CDR2 is YNFKEQ. V was cut by 4 bases and J by 3 bases, with 9 bases left in between. The CDR3 consists of 13 residues. As DNA, the CDR3 is TGTGCCAGCAGCCCCTGGGTCCACACTGAAGCTTTCTTT. Translated, it gives CASSPWVHTEAFF.

Concerning this clone itself: One end of the junction does not line up with germline, which may come from a read error. Here the CDR3 DNA reads TGTGCTAGCAGCCCCGGGGGGGCCGACACCGGGGAGCTGTTTTTT. Residues: CASSPGGADTGELFF. This chain uses TRBV7-7 with TRBJ2-2; TRBD2 agrees at 8 bases. The CDR3 is made up of 15 amino acids. The V gene's germline CDR1 is SSHAT and CDR2 FNYEAQ (reference sequence).

The chain links TRBV30 to TRBJ1-5, with no clear D. In germline, CDR1 is GTSNPN, CDR2 SVGIG (reference sequence). Trimming removed 1 base at V and 3 bases at J, with 16 bases between. This CDR3 spans 16 amino acids. The CDR3 here is CAWSGRTGDFNQPQHF. The CDR3 DNA reads as TGTGCCTGGAGTGGGAGGACCGGGGATTTCAATCAGCCCCAGCATTTT.